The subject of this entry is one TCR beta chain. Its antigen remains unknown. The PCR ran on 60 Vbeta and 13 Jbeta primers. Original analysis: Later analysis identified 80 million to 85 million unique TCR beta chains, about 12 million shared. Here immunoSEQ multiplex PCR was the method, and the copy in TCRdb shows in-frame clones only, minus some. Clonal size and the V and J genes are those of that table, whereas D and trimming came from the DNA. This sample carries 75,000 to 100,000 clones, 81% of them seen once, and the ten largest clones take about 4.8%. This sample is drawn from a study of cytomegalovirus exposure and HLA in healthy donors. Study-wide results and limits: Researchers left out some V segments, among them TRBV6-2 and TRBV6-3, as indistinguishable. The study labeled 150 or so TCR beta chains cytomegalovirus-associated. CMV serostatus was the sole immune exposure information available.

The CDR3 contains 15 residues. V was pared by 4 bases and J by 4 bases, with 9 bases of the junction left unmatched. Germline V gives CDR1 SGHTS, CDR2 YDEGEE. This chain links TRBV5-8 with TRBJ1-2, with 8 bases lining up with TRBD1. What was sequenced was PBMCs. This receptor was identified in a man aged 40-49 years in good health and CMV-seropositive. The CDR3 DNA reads TGTGCCAGCAGCAAAGAACAGGGGGAGCTCTATGGCTACACCTTC. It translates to CASSKEQGELYGYTF.